The 11 T cell receptor beta chains below all came from one sample that was sequenced in a study of cytomegalovirus exposure and HLA in healthy donors. The study ran its PCR with 60 Vbeta and 13 Jbeta primers. The data were produced by immunoSEQ multiplex PCR, yet TCRdb's version contains in-frame clones alone and is incomplete. The sample holds roughly 150,000 clones, around 77% seen once. The material sequenced was PBMCs. These receptors all come from a man aged 25-40 years in good health.

The chain couples TRBV7-9 to TRBJ1-2; D may be TRBD1 (5 bases). The CDR3 has 15 amino acids. In germline, CDR1 is SEHNR, CDR2 FQNEAQ (reference sequence). Trimming cost V 5 bases and J 1 base, with 14 bases left between them. CDR3: CASSPPSTVNYGYTF. The DNA of the CDR3 is TGTGCCAGCAGCCCCCCCTCGACAGTTAACTATGGCTACACCTTC.

This clone turned up a few times. The chain uses TRBV12-2 and TRBJ1-2; TRBD1 is taken as the D call from the table, unchecked against the DNA. TRBV12-2 has pseudogene status. This CDR3 region has 20 residues. This CDR3 reads CASRLERRRETGKPNYGYTF. The CDR3 DNA is TGTGCAAGTCGCTTAGAGAGGAGGAGAGAGACAGGGAAACCTAACTATGGCTACACCTTC.

The CDR3 DNA reads as TGTGCCAGCAGATCCACGCCAGGTGCTAATGAAAAACTGTTTTTT. As protein: CASRSTPGANEKLFF. The rearrangement joins TRBV6-6 to TRBJ1-4; D remains unclear. Per the germline V gene, CDR1 is MNHNY and CDR2 is SVGAGI (reference sequence). Trimming cost V 6 bases and J 3 bases, with 14 bases left between them. CDR3 length: 15 amino acids.

This sequence joins TRBV6-5 and TRBJ2-7; D might be TRBD1 (5 bases). Germline values: CDR1 MNHEY, CDR2 SVGAGI. V lost 7 bases and J 3 bases, leaving 10 bases between the germline ends. CDR3 length: 12 amino acids. CDR3 sequence reads: CASMDKHYEQYF. In nucleotides, the CDR3 is TGTGCCAGCATGGACAAACACTACGAGCAGTACTTC.

V is TRBV7-9 and J is TRBJ2-1, with D perhaps matching TRBD2 (6 bases). This CDR3 region has 16 residues. Trimming stripped 1 base from V and 9 bases from J, with 19 bases between. The germline V gene has CDR1 SEHNR and CDR2 FQNEAQ (reference sequence). CDR3 sequence: CASSLVGGALLSEQFF. The CDR3 DNA is TGTGCCAGCAGCTTAGTAGGCGGGGCCTTATTAAGTGAGCAGTTCTTC. Full variable domain (outside the CDR3, taken from reference TRBV7-9 and TRBJ2-1): DTGVSQNPRHKITKRGQNVTFRCDPISEHNRLYWYRQTLGQGPEFLTYFQNEAQLEKSRLLSDRFSAERPKGSFSTLEIQRTEQGDSAMYLCASSLVGGALLSEQFFGPGTRLTVL.

This chain joins TRBV6-5 and TRBJ1-2; TRBD1 might be the D (6 bases). The length of the CDR3 is 14 residues. The V end lost 5 bases, the J end lost 8 bases, and 18 bases lay between the germline ends. Germline V CDR1 and CDR2: MNHEY, SVGAGI. The CDR3 loop is CASSGPGAALGYTF. CDR3 nucleotide sequence: TGTGCCAGCAGTGGACCAGGGGCGGCCCTGGGCTACACCTTC.

The chain employs TRBV13 and TRBJ1-4; 10 bases map to TRBD1. The CDR3 is 14 amino acids. The V gene end was trimmed by 5 bases and the J gene end by 11 bases; junction bases not matched to a gene: 8. CDR1 is PRHDT, CDR2 FYEKMQ, per germline (reference sequence). CDR3 in DNA: TGTGCCAGCAGCCCCCCCGGGACAGGGGAGAAACTGTTTTTT. Amino acid sequence: CASSPPGTGEKLFF.

J is TRBJ2-3 and V is TRBV28; no reliable D call. Between the trimmed V and J ends, which lost 6 bases and 5 bases, there was a span of 9 bases. Germline V gives CDR1 MDHEN, CDR2 SYDVKM. CDR3 size: 12 residues. CDR3 residues: CASSPPLDTQYF. As DNA, the CDR3 is TGTGCCAGCAGCCCTCCCTTAGATACGCAGTATTTT.

The rearrangement links TRBV7-9 to TRBJ2-3, with 10 nucleotides matching TRBD2. J gave up 5 bases and V 5 bases, and 7 bases lay outside the gene matches. CDR1 SEHNR and CDR2 FQNEAQ come from the germline V gene (reference sequence). The CDR3 runs 15 residues. CDR3 region: CASSHLAGEVDTQYF. The CDR3 DNA reads as TGTGCCAGCAGCCATCTAGCGGGAGAAGTAGATACGCAGTATTTT. The full variable domain, in which reference TRBV7-9 and TRBJ2-3 provide the parts outside the CDR3, is DTGVSQNPRHKITKRGQNVTFRCDPISEHNRLYWYRQTLGQGPEFLTYFQNEAQLEKSRLLSDRFSAERPKGSFSTLEIQRTEQGDSAMYLCASSHLAGEVDTQYFGPGTRLTVL.

The rearrangement links TRBV5-1 to TRBJ2-1, with 7 bases aligning to TRBD2. From germline, CDR1 is SGHRS and CDR2 YFSETQ. The CDR3 extends over 15 amino acids. The junction had 10 bases not matched to a gene; V was cut back by 4 bases and J by 6 bases. The CDR3 DNA reads as TGCGCCAGCAGCCCTGGGACTACCGCGGTCAATGAGCAGTTCTTC. Its protein is CASSPGTTAVNEQFF. Filled out from reference TRBV5-1 and TRBJ2-1, the complete variable domain reads KAGVTQTPRYLIKTRGQQVTLSCSPISGHRSVSWYQQTPGQGLQFLFEYFSETQRNKGNFPGRFSGRQFSNSRSEMNVSTLELGDSALYLCASSPGTTAVNEQFFGPGTRLTVL.

This rearrangement joins TRBV19 to TRBJ1-1; D possibly corresponds to TRBD1 (6 bases). The CDR3 totals 16 residues. CDR1 is LNHDA, CDR2 SQIVND, per germline (reference sequence). V lost 9 bases, J lost 1 base, and 21 bases lay in between. The CDR3 sequence: CASATMGGTTNTEAFF. DNA for the CDR3: TGTGCCAGCGCCACGATGGGGGGGACAACGAACACTGAAGCTTTCTTT.